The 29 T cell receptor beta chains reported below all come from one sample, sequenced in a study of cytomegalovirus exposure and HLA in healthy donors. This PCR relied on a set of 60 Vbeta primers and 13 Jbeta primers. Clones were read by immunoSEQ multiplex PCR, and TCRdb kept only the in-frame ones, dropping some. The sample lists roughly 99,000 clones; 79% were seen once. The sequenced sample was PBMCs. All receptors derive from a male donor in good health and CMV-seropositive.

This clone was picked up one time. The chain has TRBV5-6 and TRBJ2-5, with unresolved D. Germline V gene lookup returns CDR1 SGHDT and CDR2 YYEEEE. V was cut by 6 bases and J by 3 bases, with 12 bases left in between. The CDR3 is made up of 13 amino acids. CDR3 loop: CASTATTKETQYF. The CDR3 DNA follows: TGTGCCAGCACTGCTACGACAAAAGAGACCCAGTACTTC.

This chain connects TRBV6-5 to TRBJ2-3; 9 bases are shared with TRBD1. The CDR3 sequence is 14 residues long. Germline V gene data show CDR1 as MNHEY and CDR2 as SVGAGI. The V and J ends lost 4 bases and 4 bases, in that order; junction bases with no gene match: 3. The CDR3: CASSFTGGADTQYF. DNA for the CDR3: TGTGCCAGCAGTTTTACAGGGGGCGCAGATACGCAGTATTTT.

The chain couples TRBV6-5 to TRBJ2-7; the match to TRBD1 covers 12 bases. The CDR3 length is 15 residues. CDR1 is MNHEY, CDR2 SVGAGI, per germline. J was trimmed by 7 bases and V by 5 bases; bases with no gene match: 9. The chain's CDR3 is CASSPGDRGRQEQYF. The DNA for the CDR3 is TGTGCCAGCAGTCCCGGGGACAGGGGGCGACAAGAGCAGTACTTC.

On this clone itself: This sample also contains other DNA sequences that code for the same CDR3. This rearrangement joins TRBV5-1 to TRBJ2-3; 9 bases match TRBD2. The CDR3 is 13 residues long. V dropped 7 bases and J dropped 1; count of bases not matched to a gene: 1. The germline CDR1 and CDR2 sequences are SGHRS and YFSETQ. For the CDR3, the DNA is TGCGCCAGCTCTAGCGGGGGCACAGATACGCAGTATTTT. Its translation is CASSSGGTDTQYF.

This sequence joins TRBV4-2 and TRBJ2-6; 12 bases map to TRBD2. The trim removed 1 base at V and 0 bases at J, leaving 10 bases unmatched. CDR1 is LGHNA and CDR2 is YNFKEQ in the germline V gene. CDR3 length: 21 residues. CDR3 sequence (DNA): TGTGCCAGCAGCCAAGGACTAGCGGGGGCTATCCACTCCTCTGGGGCCAACGTCCTGACTTTC. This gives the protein CASSQGLAGAIHSSGANVLTF.

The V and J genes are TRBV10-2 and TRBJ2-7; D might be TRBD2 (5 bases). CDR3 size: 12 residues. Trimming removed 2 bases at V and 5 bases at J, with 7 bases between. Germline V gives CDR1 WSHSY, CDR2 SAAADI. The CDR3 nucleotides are TGCGCCAGCAGTGAGCTGAGGGACGAGCAGTACTTC. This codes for CASSELRDEQYF.

DNA of the CDR3: TGCGCCAGCAGCCAAGATTCCGGGGTCCAAGAGACCCAGTACTTC. This codes for CASSQDSGVQETQYF. The rearrangement uses TRBV4-1 and TRBJ2-5; D is possibly TRBD2 (5 bases). Germline V CDR1 and CDR2: MGHRA, YSYEKL. The CDR3 runs to 15 residues. V dropped 0 bases and J dropped 1 base, with 9 bases sitting between them.

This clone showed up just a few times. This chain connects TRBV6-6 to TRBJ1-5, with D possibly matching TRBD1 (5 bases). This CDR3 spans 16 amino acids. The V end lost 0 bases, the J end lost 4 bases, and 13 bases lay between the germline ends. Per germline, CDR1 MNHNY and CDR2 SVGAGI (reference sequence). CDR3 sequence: CASSYSMAGRNQPQHF. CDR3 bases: TGTGCCAGCAGTTACTCGATGGCAGGGAGGAATCAGCCCCAGCATTTT.

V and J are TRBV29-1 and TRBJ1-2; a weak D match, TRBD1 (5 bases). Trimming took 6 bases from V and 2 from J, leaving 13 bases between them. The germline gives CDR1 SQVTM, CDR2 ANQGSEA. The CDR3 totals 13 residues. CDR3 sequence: CSVGEGGNYGYTF. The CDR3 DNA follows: TGCAGCGTGGGGGAGGGTGGGAACTATGGCTACACCTTC.

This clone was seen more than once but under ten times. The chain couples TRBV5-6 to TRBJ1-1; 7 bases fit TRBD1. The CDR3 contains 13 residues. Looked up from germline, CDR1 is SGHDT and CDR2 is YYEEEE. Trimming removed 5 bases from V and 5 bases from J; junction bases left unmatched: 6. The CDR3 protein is CASRSQGRTEAFF. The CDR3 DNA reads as TGTGCCAGCAGATCACAGGGGCGTACTGAAGCTTTCTTT.

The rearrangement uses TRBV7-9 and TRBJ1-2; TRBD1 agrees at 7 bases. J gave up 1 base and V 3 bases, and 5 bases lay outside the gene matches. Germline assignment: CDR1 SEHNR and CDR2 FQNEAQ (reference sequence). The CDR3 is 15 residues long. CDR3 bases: TGTGCCAGCAGCTTCGGGACAGCGGATAACTATGGCTACACCTTC. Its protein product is CASSFGTADNYGYTF.

This CDR3 reads CASGGGSRRTYEQYF. The CDR3, as DNA: TGTGCCAGCGGAGGCGGGTCTCGCCGCACCTACGAGCAGTACTTC. The V gene is TRBV5-6, the J gene TRBJ2-7; maybe TRBD2 (5 bases). Germline-derived CDR1 and CDR2 are SGHDT and YYEEEE. V lost 7 bases to trimming and J lost 2 bases, with 19 bases between them. CDR3 length equals 15 residues.

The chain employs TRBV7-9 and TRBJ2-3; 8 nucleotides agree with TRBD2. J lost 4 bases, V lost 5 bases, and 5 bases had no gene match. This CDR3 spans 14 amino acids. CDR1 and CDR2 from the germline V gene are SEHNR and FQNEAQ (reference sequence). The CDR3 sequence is CASSQTSEADTQYF. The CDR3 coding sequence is TGTGCCAGCAGCCAGACTAGCGAGGCAGATACGCAGTATTTT.

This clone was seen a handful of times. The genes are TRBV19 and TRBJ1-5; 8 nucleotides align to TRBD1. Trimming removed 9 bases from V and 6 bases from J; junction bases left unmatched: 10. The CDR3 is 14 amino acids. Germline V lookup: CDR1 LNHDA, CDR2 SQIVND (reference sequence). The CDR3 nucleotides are TGTGCCAGCGAGACAGGGGAAGAGGGTCAGCCCCAGCATTTT. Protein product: CASETGEEGQPQHF.

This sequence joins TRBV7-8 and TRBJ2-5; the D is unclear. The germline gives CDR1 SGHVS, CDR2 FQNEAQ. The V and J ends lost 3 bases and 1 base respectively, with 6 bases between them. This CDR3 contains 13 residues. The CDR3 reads CASSFSGQETQYF. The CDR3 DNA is TGTGCCAGCAGCTTCTCCGGCCAAGAGACCCAGTACTTC.

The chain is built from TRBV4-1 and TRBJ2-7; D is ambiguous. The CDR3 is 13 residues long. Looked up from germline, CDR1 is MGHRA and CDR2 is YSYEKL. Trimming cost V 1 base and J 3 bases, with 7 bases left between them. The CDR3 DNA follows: TGCGCCAGCAGCCAAGTGACTTACTACGAGCAGTACTTC. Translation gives CASSQVTYYEQYF.

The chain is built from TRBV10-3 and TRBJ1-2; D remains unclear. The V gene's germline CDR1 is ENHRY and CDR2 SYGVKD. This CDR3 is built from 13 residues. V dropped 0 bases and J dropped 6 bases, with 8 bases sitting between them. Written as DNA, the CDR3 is TGTGCCATCAGTGAGTCTGTACTTGATGGCTACACCTTC. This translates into CAISESVLDGYTF.

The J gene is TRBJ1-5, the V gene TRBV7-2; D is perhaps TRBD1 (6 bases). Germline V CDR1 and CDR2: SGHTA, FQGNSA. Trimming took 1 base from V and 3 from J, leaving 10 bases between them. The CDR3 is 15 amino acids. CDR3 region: CASSLEGQINQPQHF. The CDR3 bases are TGTGCCAGCAGCTTAGAAGGACAGATCAATCAGCCCCAGCATTTT.

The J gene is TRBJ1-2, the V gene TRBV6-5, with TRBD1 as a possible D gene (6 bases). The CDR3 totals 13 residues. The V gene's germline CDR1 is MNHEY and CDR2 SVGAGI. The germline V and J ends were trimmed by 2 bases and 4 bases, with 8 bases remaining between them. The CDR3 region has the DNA TGTGCCAGCAGTTACAGAGGGGGCTATGGCTACACCTTC. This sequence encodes CASSYRGGYGYTF.

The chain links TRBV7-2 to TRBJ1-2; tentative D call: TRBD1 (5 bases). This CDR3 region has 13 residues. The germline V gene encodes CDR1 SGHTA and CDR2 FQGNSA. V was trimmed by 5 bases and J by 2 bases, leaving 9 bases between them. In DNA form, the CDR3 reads TGTGCCAGCAGCAGGGGCCTCAACTATGGCTACACCTTC. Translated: CASSRGLNYGYTF.

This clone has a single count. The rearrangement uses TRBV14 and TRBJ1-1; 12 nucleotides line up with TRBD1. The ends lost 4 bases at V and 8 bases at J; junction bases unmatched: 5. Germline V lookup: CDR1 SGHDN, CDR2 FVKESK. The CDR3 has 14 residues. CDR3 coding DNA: TGTGCCAGCAGCCTCGCGGGACAGGGGGCCGAAGCTTTCTTT. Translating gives CASSLAGQGAEAFF. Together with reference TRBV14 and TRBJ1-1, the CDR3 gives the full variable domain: EAGVTQFPSHSVIEKGQTVTLRCDPISGHDNLYWYRRVMGKEIKFLLHFVKESKQDESGMPNNRFLAERTGGTYSTLKVQPAELEDSGVYFCASSLAGQGAEAFFGQGTRLTVV.

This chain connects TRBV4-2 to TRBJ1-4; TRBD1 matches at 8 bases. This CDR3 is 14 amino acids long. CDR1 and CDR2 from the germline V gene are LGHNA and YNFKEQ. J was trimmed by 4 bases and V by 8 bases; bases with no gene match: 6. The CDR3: CASGRGQGNEKLFF. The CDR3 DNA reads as TGTGCCAGCGGCAGGGGGCAGGGTAATGAAAAACTGTTTTTT.

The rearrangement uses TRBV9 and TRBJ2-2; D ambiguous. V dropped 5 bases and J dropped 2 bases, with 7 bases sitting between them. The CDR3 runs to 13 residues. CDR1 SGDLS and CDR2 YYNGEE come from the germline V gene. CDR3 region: CASRPLNTGELFF. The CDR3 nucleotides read TGTGCCAGCAGACCACTCAACACCGGGGAGCTGTTTTTT.

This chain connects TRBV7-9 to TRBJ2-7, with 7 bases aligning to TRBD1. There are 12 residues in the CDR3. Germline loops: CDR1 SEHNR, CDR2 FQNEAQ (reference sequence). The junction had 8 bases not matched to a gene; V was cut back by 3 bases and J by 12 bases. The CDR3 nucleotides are TGTGCCAGCAGCTTTGGGACAGAGGTTCCGTACTTC. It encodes CASSFGTEVPYF.

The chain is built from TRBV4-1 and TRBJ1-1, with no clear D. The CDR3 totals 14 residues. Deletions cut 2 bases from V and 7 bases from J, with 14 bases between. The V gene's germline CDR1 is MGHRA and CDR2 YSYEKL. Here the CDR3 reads CASSQQVQKFEAFF. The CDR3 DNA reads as TGCGCCAGCAGCCAACAAGTCCAGAAATTTGAAGCTTTCTTT.

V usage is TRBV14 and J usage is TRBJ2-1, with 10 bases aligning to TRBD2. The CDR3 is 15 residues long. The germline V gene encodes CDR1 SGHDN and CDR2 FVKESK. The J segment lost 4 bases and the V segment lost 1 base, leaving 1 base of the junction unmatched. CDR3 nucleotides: TGTGCCAGCAGCCAAGGGACTAGCGGATACAATGAGCAGTTCTTC. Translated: CASSQGTSGYNEQFF.

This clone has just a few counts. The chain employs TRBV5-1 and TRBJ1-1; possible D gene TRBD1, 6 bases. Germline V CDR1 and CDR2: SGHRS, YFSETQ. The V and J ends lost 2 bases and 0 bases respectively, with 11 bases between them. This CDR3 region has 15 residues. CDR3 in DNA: TGCGCCAGCAGCTTTAAGGGGACAATGAACACTGAAGCTTTCTTT. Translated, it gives CASSFKGTMNTEAFF.

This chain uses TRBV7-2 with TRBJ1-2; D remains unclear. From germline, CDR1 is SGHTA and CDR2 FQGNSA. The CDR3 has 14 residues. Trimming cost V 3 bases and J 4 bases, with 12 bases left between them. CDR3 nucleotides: TGTGCCAGCAGCTTTCCGGGGAGGGCCTATGGCTACACCTTC. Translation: CASSFPGRAYGYTF.

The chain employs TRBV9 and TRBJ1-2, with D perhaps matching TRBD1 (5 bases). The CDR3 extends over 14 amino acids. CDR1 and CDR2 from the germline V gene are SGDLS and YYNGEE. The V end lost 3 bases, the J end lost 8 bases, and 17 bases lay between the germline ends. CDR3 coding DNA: TGTGCCAGCAGCGACGGGACTGAGACATCAGGCTACACCTTC. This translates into CASSDGTETSGYTF.